This T cell receptor (beta chain) was sequenced during a study of STAT5B mutations in CD4+ large granular lymphocyte leukemia. Turning to the study itself: Among healthy donors, a particular HLA allele went with more CDR3 'QG' motifs.

Sequenced by immunoSEQ multiplex PCR; TCRdb stores in-frame clones only, minus some. Of fewer than 50,000 clones listed, over 70% are singletons. Regarding the study as a whole: TRBV06-family usage was enriched in top patient clones (8/27) versus controls (2/35).

About this clone: The antigen is unknown.

J was trimmed by 3 bases and V by 3 bases; bases with no gene match: 3. The CDR3 extends over 14 amino acids. Germline CDR1 and CDR2: SGDLS and YYNGEE. The material sequenced was CD4+ T cells from blood buffy coats. The chain links TRBV9 to TRBJ2-7, with 10 nucleotides matching TRBD2. This TCR derives from a human donor in good health. The CDR3, as DNA: TGTGCCAGCAGCGGGGGACTAGCGAGCTACGAGCAGTACTTC. This gives the protein CASSGGLASYEQYF. The full variable domain, its missing parts supplied by reference TRBV9 and TRBJ2-7, is DSGVTQTPKHLITATGQRVTLRCSPRSGDLSVYWYQQSLDQGLQFLIQYYNGEERAKGNILERFSAQQFPDLHSELNLSSLELGDSALYFCASSGGLASYEQYFGPGTRLTVT.